The 9 T cell receptor beta chains listed next were all sequenced from one sample in a study of cytomegalovirus exposure and HLA in healthy donors. The study ran its PCR with 60 Vbeta and 13 Jbeta primers. Clones were read by immunoSEQ multiplex PCR, and TCRdb kept only the in-frame ones, dropping some. This table holds about 160,000 clones, approximately 77% found once. Specimen: PBMCs. The receptors come from a male donor in good health and CMV-seronegative.

This chain connects TRBV19 to TRBJ1-5; TRBD1 agrees at 7 bases. Looked up from germline, CDR1 is LNHDA and CDR2 is SQIVND (reference sequence). CDR3 length: 16 amino acids. Germline trimming cut 3 bases from V and 5 bases from J; bases unmatched to any gene: 10. In nucleotides, the CDR3 is TGTGCCAGTAGTATCCCTTCTAACAGGGGAGATCAGCCCCAGCATTTT. It yields the protein CASSIPSNRGDQPQHF.

CDR3 sequence (DNA): TGTGCCAGCAGATATTTCTCCTACAGGTCAACGTCCTACAATGAGCAGTTCTTC. It yields the protein CASRYFSYRSTSYNEQFF. This rearrangement joins TRBV21-1 to TRBJ2-1; the D segment call TRBD1 is taken from the table without a DNA check. TRBV21-1 is shown as a pseudogene. CDR3 length: 18 amino acids.

The J gene is TRBJ2-5, the V gene TRBV18; the D gene is possibly TRBD1 (6 bases). Germline V gives CDR1 KGHSH, CDR2 LQKENI. Trimming pared 10 bases from V and 9 bases from J, leaving 21 bases between. This CDR3 is built from 13 residues. This chain's CDR3 is CATVDRTFLPQYF. The CDR3 coding sequence is TGTGCCACGGTGGACAGAACCTTTCTCCCCCAGTACTTC.

The chain is built from TRBV29-1 and TRBJ2-1; D might be TRBD2 (7 bases). Germline values: CDR1 SQVTM, CDR2 ANQGSEA. The CDR3 runs 15 residues. Trimming removed 6 bases at V and 4 bases at J, with 19 bases between. CDR3 in amino acids: CSVPKQGGMYNEQFF. The CDR3 bases are TGCAGCGTCCCAAAACAGGGAGGGATGTACAATGAGCAGTTCTTC.

The chain links TRBV6-1 to TRBJ1-2; TRBD1 is a possible D gene (6 bases). V lost 7 bases and J lost 3, with 15 bases in between. The CDR3 has 14 residues. Germline loops: CDR1 MNHNS, CDR2 SASEGT. The DNA of the CDR3 is TGTGCCAGCATTCCCCAGGGGAGTGACTATGGCTACACCTTC. Its translation: CASIPQGSDYGYTF.

This chain connects TRBV6-5 to TRBJ1-2; TRBD1 matches 7 bases. The CDR3 spans 15 residues. The trim removed 8 bases at V and 2 bases at J, leaving 11 bases unmatched. Germline values: CDR1 MNHEY, CDR2 SVGAGI. CDR3 in DNA: TGTGCCAGCGGGTCCCACAGGGGCGAAAACTATGGCTACACCTTC. Translation: CASGSHRGENYGYTF.

This chain joins TRBV5-5 and TRBJ1-2; D is ambiguous. V lost 1 base and J lost 2, with 9 bases in between. The germline V gene has CDR1 SGHKS and CDR2 YYEKEE (reference sequence). The CDR3 loop spans 14 amino acids. DNA for the CDR3: TGTGCCAGCAGCTTGCTCACGGGGAACTATGGCTACACCTTC. Protein product: CASSLLTGNYGYTF.

The V gene is TRBV7-2, the J gene TRBJ1-2; unclear D gene. CDR3 length: 16 amino acids. The germline gives CDR1 SGHTA, CDR2 FQGNSA. V lost 2 bases and J 5 bases, leaving 18 bases between the germline ends. The CDR3 region has the DNA TGTGCCAGCAGCTTACCTGAATTGTTACACCGATATGGCTACACCTTC. Protein product: CASSLPELLHRYGYTF.

The rearrangement joins TRBV6-1 to TRBJ2-3, with 10 bases aligning to TRBD2. The V and J ends lost 0 bases and 3 bases, in that order; junction bases with no gene match: 6. The CDR3 spans 17 residues. The V gene's germline CDR1 is MNHNS and CDR2 SASEGT. This chain's CDR3 is CASSEARSGGVTDTQYF. The DNA of the CDR3 is TGTGCCAGCAGTGAAGCGAGGAGCGGGGGGGTTACAGATACGCAGTATTTT.